This T cell receptor (beta chain) was sequenced for a study of blood T cells in healthy people across ages. Study-wide findings and caveats: The percentage of naive T cells correlated strongly with TCR beta diversity.

Germline V gives CDR1 SEHNR, CDR2 FQNEAQ (reference sequence). The V and J ends lost 5 bases and 5 bases respectively, with 18 bases between them. The CDR3 contains 15 residues. Isolating PBMCs gave at least 6 million of these cells per sample. A sample-barcoded 5' primer and a J-beta primer mix were used in a second PCR of roughly 7 to 12 cycles. The template-switch adaptor, which had 12 random nucleotides, put a tag on each cDNA molecule. Samples each returned at least 2.5 million CDR3-containing paired-end reads. From the 5' RACE reads, TCRdb called clonotypes with MiXCR, one entry per CDR3 protein. This sample yields around 650,000 distinct CDR3 sequences, of which around 41% are seen a single time; roughly 30% belongs to the top ten. At least ten counts were recorded for this clonotype. Its antigen remains unidentified.

The specimen sequenced was blood. This chain uses TRBV7-9 with TRBJ1-2; TRBD1 is a possible D gene (5 bases). The clonotype comes from an elderly man in good health. CDR3 loop: CASSPQGFAGYGYTF. The DNA for the CDR3 is TGTGCCAGCAGCCCGCAGGGATTTGCGGGATATGGCTACACCTTC.